Given below is one T cell receptor (beta chain) in context. Here immunoSEQ multiplex PCR was the method, and the copy in TCRdb shows in-frame clones only, minus some. This sample carries about 34,000 clones, around 90% of them seen once, and the ten largest clones take 3.5%. This record belongs to a study of T cell changes during pregnancy in multiple sclerosis. Germline V gene data show CDR1 as SGDLS and CDR2 as YYNGEE. The germline V and J ends were trimmed by 3 bases and 1 base, with 15 bases remaining between them. The CDR3 has 16 residues. The rearrangement links TRBV9 to TRBJ2-3; D might be TRBD2 (7 bases). The source is a female donor with multiple sclerosis, enrolled in a pregnancy study. The starting material was CD8+ T cells from peripheral blood mononuclear cells, obtained in the third trimester of pregnancy. The CDR3 nucleotides read TGTGCCAGCAGCGACGTAGGGGGGGGCCGCACAGATACGCAGTATTTT. It encodes CASSDVGGGRTDTQYF.